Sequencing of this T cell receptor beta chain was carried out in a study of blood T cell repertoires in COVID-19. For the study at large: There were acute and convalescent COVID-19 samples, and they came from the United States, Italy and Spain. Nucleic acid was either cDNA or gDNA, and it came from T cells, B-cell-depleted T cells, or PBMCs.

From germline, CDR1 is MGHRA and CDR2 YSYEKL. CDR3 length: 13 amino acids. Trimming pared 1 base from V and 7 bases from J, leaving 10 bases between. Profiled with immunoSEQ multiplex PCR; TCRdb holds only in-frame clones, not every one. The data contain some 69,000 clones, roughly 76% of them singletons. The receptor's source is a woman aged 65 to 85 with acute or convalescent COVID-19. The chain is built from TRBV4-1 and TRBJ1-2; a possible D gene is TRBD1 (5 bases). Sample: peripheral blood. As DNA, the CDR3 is TGCGCCAGCAGCCAAGGACAGATAGGTGGCTACACCTTC. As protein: CASSQGQIGGYTF.